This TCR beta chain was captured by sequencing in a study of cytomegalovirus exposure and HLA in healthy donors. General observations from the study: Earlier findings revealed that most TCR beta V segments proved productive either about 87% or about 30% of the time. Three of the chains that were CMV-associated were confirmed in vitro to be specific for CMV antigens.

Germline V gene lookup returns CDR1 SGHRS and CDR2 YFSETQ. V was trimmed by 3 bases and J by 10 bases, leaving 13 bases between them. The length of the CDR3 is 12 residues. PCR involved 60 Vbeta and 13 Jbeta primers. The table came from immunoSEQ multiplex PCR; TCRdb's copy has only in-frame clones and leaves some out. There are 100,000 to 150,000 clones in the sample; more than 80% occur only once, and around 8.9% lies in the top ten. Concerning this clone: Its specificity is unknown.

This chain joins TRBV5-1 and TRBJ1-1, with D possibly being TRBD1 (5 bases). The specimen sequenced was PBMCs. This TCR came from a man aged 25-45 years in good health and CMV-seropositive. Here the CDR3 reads CASSWGGEAAFF. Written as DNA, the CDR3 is TGCGCCAGCAGCTGGGGGGGGGAGGCAGCTTTCTTT.